Presented here are 30 T cell receptor beta chains from one specimen sequenced in a study of preoperative IRX-2 immunotherapy in early breast cancer. The protocol was immunoSEQ multiplex PCR, while the TCRdb copy is restricted to in-frame clones and leaves out a portion. The sample comprises approximately 26,000 clones, about 75% of which are singletons, and less than 8% rests with the top ten. The treatment is: preoperative locoregional IRX-2 cytokine immunotherapy. The starting material was lymph node tissue, obtained after IRX-2 immunotherapy. The receptors here all came from a human donor with breast cancer.

This sequence joins TRBV19 and TRBJ1-4, with 7 bases that match TRBD1. Germline V gene data show CDR1 as LNHDA and CDR2 as SQIVND (reference sequence). The CDR3 consists of 18 residues. J lost 7 bases, V lost 5 bases, and 19 bases had no gene match. The DNA for the CDR3 is TGTGCCAGTAGTGCTAGGGGGACAGCGGATCTGCGGGGTGAAAAACTGTTTTTT. Translation gives CASSARGTADLRGEKLFF.

The chain carries TRBV5-1 and TRBJ2-7; possibly TRBD2 for D (7 bases). Per germline, CDR1 SGHRS and CDR2 YFSETQ. This CDR3 has 17 amino acids. Trimming cost V 4 bases and J 1 base, with 21 bases left between them. The CDR3: CASSPGWGGPFSYEQYF. The CDR3 nucleotides are TGCGCCAGCAGCCCCGGTTGGGGGGGGCCTTTTTCCTACGAGCAGTACTTC.

The V and J genes are TRBV29-1 and TRBJ1-5; D remains unclear. Germline V gives CDR1 SQVTM, CDR2 ANQGSEA. Trimming cost V 4 bases and J 4 bases, with 8 bases left between them. The CDR3 length is 12 residues. CDR3 loop: CSVGGSNQPQHF. Here the CDR3 DNA reads TGCAGCGTTGGAGGCAGTAATCAGCCCCAGCATTTT.

The rearrangement joins TRBV6-8 to TRBJ2-1; the D gene is possibly TRBD1 (5 bases). Trimming removed 6 bases from V and 4 bases from J, with 10 bases in between. The CDR3 is 13 amino acids. Germline CDR1 and CDR2: MNHGY and SAAAGT. The CDR3 sequence: CASRDTGYNEQFF. As DNA, the CDR3 is TGTGCCAGCAGAGACACAGGATACAATGAGCAGTTCTTC.

The V call is TRBV10-1, the J call TRBJ2-7; 10 bases align to TRBD1. The CDR3 runs 14 residues. The germline gives CDR1 WNHNN, CDR2 SYGVQD (reference sequence). J gave up 6 bases and V 4 bases, and 6 bases lay outside the gene matches. The DNA of the CDR3 is TGCGCCAGCAGTGGGACCGGGACAGGGGTCGAGCAGTACTTC. This encodes CASSGTGTGVEQYF.

The genes are TRBV5-1 and TRBJ2-3, with D maybe TRBD2 (5 bases). Per the germline V gene, CDR1 is SGHRS and CDR2 is YFSETQ. The CDR3 consists of 15 residues. With 4 bases removed from V and 0 bases from J, the gap between germline ends came to 12 bases. CDR3 sequence: CASSPSTTSTDTQYF. CDR3 bases: TGCGCCAGCAGCCCCTCGACTACTAGCACAGATACGCAGTATTTT.

A single count supports this clone. This sequence joins TRBV15 and TRBJ2-1, with 10 bases identical to TRBD1. There are 16 residues in the CDR3. Germline CDR1 and CDR2: LNHNV and YYDKDF (reference sequence). V trimming: 0 bases; J trimming: 7 bases; junction bases outside the gene matches: 6. The CDR3 is CATSRDARDRGNEQFF. The CDR3 nucleotides read TGTGCCACCAGCAGAGATGCACGGGACAGGGGTAATGAGCAGTTCTTC.

The chain combines TRBV6-8 with TRBJ1-2; 8 nucleotides agree with TRBD1. Germline-derived CDR1 and CDR2 are MNHGY and SAAAGT. Germline trimming cut 6 bases from V and 5 bases from J; bases unmatched to any gene: 8. There are 14 residues in the CDR3. For the CDR3, the DNA is TGTGCCAGCAGCCAGACAGGGGAGGGGTATGGCTACACCTTC. Translation: CASSQTGEGYGYTF.

The V and J genes are TRBV19 and TRBJ2-1; 11 bases are shared with TRBD2. The V gene end was trimmed by 2 bases and the J gene end by 2 bases; junction bases not matched to a gene: 8. The CDR3 extends over 18 amino acids. Germline loops: CDR1 LNHDA, CDR2 SQIVND (reference sequence). CDR3 in amino acids: CASSIRHGTSGTYNEQFF. CDR3 nucleotides: TGTGCCAGTAGTATACGTCACGGGACTAGCGGAACCTACAATGAGCAGTTCTTC.

This rearrangement joins TRBV19 to TRBJ2-1, with 9 positions matching TRBD2. This CDR3 has 19 residues. V lost 3 bases and J lost 3; bases outside the gene matches: 15. Germline CDR1 LNHDA, CDR2 SQIVND (reference sequence). The CDR3 spells CASSMKGAGGLAGYNEQFF. The CDR3 DNA sequence: TGTGCCAGTAGTATGAAGGGGGCGGGAGGGCTAGCGGGCTACAATGAGCAGTTCTTC.

This sequence joins TRBV11-3 and TRBJ2-2; 8 bases agree with TRBD2. The germline CDR1 and CDR2 sequences are SGHNT and YENEEA. The CDR3 is made up of 15 amino acids. With 7 bases clipped from V and 4 bases from J, the junction kept 8 bases outside the gene matches. Here the CDR3 reads CASNLGLAGTGELFF. The CDR3 DNA is TGTGCCAGCAACTTGGGGCTAGCGGGCACCGGGGAGCTGTTTTTT.

In this sample, this clone turned up once. The chain carries TRBV19 and TRBJ1-2; TRBD1 aligns across 9 bases. Germline loops: CDR1 LNHDA, CDR2 SQIVND (reference sequence). The V gene end was trimmed by 7 bases and the J gene end by 7 bases; junction bases not matched to a gene: 19. This CDR3 is 17 amino acids long. The DNA of the CDR3 is TGTGCCAGTACAAAAGGAACAGGGGGCGCTTGGACTTCTGGCTACACCTTC. Amino acids: CASTKGTGGAWTSGYTF.

The rearrangement joins TRBV11-3 to TRBJ2-1; 10 bases align to TRBD2. Looked up from germline, CDR1 is SGHNT and CDR2 is YENEEA. Trimming removed 5 bases from V and 7 bases from J; junction bases left unmatched: 5. The CDR3 totals 14 residues. The CDR3 loop reads CASSLRAGGNEQFF. The CDR3 DNA is TGTGCCAGCAGCCTAAGAGCGGGAGGGAATGAGCAGTTCTTC.

The chain carries TRBV5-1 and TRBJ2-5, with 11 bases lining up with TRBD2. Trimming cost V 0 bases and J 6 bases; bases outside gene matches: 7. The CDR3 runs 16 residues. Germline CDR1 SGHRS, CDR2 YFSETQ. The CDR3: CASSLVAGGPGKTQYF. The DNA for the CDR3 is TGCGCCAGCAGCTTGGTAGCGGGAGGGCCTGGAAAGACCCAGTACTTC.

The chain uses TRBV11-3 and TRBJ2-3; D perhaps matches TRBD2 (6 bases). Trimming shortened V by 6 bases and J by 3 bases, and 13 bases separated the two germline ends. The CDR3 loop spans 14 amino acids. Germline V gene sequence: CDR1 SGHNT, CDR2 YENEEA. This CDR3 reads CASRPRGTTDTQYF. CDR3 nucleotide sequence: TGTGCCAGCAGGCCTCGGGGGACGACAGATACGCAGTATTTT. Drawing the rest from reference TRBV11-3 and TRBJ2-3, the complete variable domain is EAGVVQSPRYKIIEKKQPVAFWCNPISGHNTLYWYLQNLGQGPELLIRYENEEAVDDSQLPKDRFSAERLKGVDSTLKIQPAELGDSAVYLCASRPRGTTDTQYFGPGTRLTVL.

The chain carries TRBV6-8 and TRBJ2-7; 7 bases agree with TRBD1. This CDR3 spans 12 amino acids. Unmatched junction bases numbered 6, after V lost 7 bases and J lost 6 bases. From germline, CDR1 is MNHGY and CDR2 SAAAGT. The CDR3 protein is CASTSTGPEQYF. The CDR3 DNA follows: TGTGCCAGCACCTCGACAGGGCCCGAGCAGTACTTC.

The DNA for the CDR3 is TGTGCCAGCAGTTCCGACAGCTCTATTTACAATGAGCAGTTCTTC. Translated, it gives CASSSDSSIYNEQFF. The V call is TRBV28, the J call TRBJ2-1; weak D call: TRBD1 (5 bases). CDR1 and CDR2 (germline): MDHEN, SYDVKM. This CDR3 has 15 amino acids. The V end lost 4 bases, the J end lost 4 bases, and 14 bases lay between the germline ends. Variable domain in full (rest from reference TRBV28 and TRBJ2-1): DVKVTQSSRYLVKRTGEKVFLECVQDMDHENMFWYRQDPGLGLRLIYFSYDVKMKEKGDIPEGYSVSREKKERFSLILESASTNQTSMYLCASSSDSSIYNEQFFGPGTRLTVL.

This sequence joins TRBV5-1 and TRBJ2-1, with D possibly matching TRBD1 (7 bases). The CDR3 has 15 amino acids. In germline, CDR1 is SGHRS, CDR2 YFSETQ. V gave up 0 bases and J gave up 5 bases, with 12 bases separating them. CDR3 coding DNA: TGCGCCAGCAGCTTGGGTCCAGGGGGGAACAATGAGCAGTTCTTC. Translation: CASSLGPGGNNEQFF.

The chain couples TRBV11-3 to TRBJ2-4, with 7 bases aligning to TRBD2. Germline assignment: CDR1 SGHNT and CDR2 YENEEA. CDR3 size: 15 residues. The trim removed 3 bases at V and 5 bases at J, leaving 7 bases unmatched. The CDR3 DNA reads TGTGCCAGCAGCTTGGGGGGGTTCGGACAAAACATTCAGTACTTC. Translating gives CASSLGGFGQNIQYF.

The chain recombines TRBV6-8 with TRBJ2-1; unclear D gene. V lost 6 bases and J lost 2, with 5 bases in between. Germline CDR1 and CDR2: MNHGY and SAAAGT. The CDR3 runs 12 residues. The CDR3 DNA reads TGTGCCAGCAGCGAGCCCTACAATGAGCAGTTCTTC. Protein: CASSEPYNEQFF.

V and J are TRBV5-1 and TRBJ2-3; D uncertain. Germline V gene sequence: CDR1 SGHRS, CDR2 YFSETQ. Trimming took 0 bases from V and 3 from J, leaving 11 bases between them. The CDR3 contains 15 residues. The CDR3 bases are TGCGCCAGCAGCTTGGCCGGTCTAGGGACAGATACGCAGTATTTT. It codes for CASSLAGLGTDTQYF.

The CDR3 loop reads CASNRDSTYEQYF. The CDR3 DNA follows: TGTGCCAGCAACAGGGACAGTACCTACGAGCAGTACTTC. The chain uses TRBV28 and TRBJ2-7, with 7 bases identical to TRBD1. Germline V lookup: CDR1 MDHEN, CDR2 SYDVKM. Losses at the gene ends were 7 bases for V and 2 bases for J; bases not matched to a gene: 5. The length of the CDR3 is 13 residues.

The V call is TRBV10-2, the J call TRBJ1-2; 9 positions match TRBD1. V was pared by 6 bases and J by 8 bases, with 7 bases of the junction left unmatched. CDR1 WSHSY and CDR2 SAAADI come from the germline V gene. The CDR3 is 13 amino acids. DNA for the CDR3: TGCGCCAGCAGGGCGGACAGGGGATGGGGCTACACCTTC. This gives the protein CASRADRGWGYTF.

The CDR3 protein is CASSFGYGTDTQYF. In DNA, the CDR3 is TGCGCCAGCAGCTTTGGTTATGGAACAGATACGCAGTATTTT. The V call is TRBV5-1, the J call TRBJ2-3; D gene unclear. With 2 bases removed from V and 3 bases from J, the gap between germline ends came to 10 bases. From germline, CDR1 is SGHRS and CDR2 YFSETQ. CDR3 length: 14 residues. Drawing the rest from reference TRBV5-1 and TRBJ2-3, the complete variable domain is KAGVTQTPRYLIKTRGQQVTLSCSPISGHRSVSWYQQTPGQGLQFLFEYFSETQRNKGNFPGRFSGRQFSNSRSEMNVSTLELGDSALYLCASSFGYGTDTQYFGPGTRLTVL.

The CDR3 spells CASSPSGYPFYEQYF. In nucleotides, the CDR3 is TGTGCCAGCTCACCTAGTGGATATCCGTTCTACGAGCAGTACTTC. The chain combines TRBV18 with TRBJ2-7, with D hard to call. The CDR3 is 15 amino acids. Deletions cut 3 bases from V and 3 bases from J, with 15 bases between. Germline V CDR1 and CDR2: KGHSH, LQKENI.

V gene TRBV6-8 combines with J gene TRBJ2-1; D possibly corresponds to TRBD2 (5 bases). The CDR3 extends over 14 amino acids. V was cut by 3 bases and J by 10 bases, with 16 bases left in between. The germline CDR1 and CDR2 sequences are MNHGY and SAAAGT. CDR3: CASSYVVAPKEQFF. In DNA form, the CDR3 reads TGTGCCAGCAGTTATGTAGTAGCGCCAAAGGAGCAGTTCTTC.

The CDR3 protein is CASSLRAGELFF. The CDR3, as DNA: TGTGCCAGCAGTTTGCGGGCCGGGGAGCTGTTTTTT. The J gene is TRBJ2-2, the V gene TRBV28, with D perhaps TRBD2 (5 bases). CDR1 is MDHEN and CDR2 is SYDVKM in the germline V gene. Trimming took off 3 bases at V and 6 bases at J, with 5 bases between the two ends. The CDR3 length is 12 residues.

This sequence joins TRBV11-3 and TRBJ2-5, with 7 bases aligning to TRBD1. This CDR3 has 15 residues. CDR1 and CDR2 (germline): SGHNT, YENEEA. V shed 4 bases, J shed 1 base, and the junction held 6 bases outside the gene matches. CDR3 sequence: CASSSDRVIQETQYF. The CDR3 bases are TGTGCCAGCAGCTCTGACAGGGTGATCCAAGAGACCCAGTACTTC.

The chain combines TRBV19 with TRBJ2-5; possible D gene TRBD1, 6 bases. Trimming took 1 base from V and 4 from J, leaving 13 bases between them. Germline CDR1 is LNHDA and CDR2 is SQIVND (reference sequence). This CDR3 has 15 amino acids. Written as DNA, the CDR3 is TGTGCCAGTAGTATAGCTCAGGGGCGAAGAGAGACCCAGTACTTC. Its translation is CASSIAQGRRETQYF.

The V gene is TRBV6-8, the J gene TRBJ2-7, with D possibly matching TRBD1 (6 bases). Deletions cut 6 bases from V and 5 bases from J, with 14 bases between. In germline, CDR1 is MNHGY, CDR2 SAAAGT. CDR3 size: 13 residues. The CDR3 DNA is TGTGCCAGCAGGCAGGCTGGGGGCAACGAGCAGTACTTC. Translation: CASRQAGGNEQYF.